The following is a TCR beta chain sequence with its context. The data derive from a study of blood T cell repertoires in COVID-19. Study as a whole: Spain, Italy and the United States supplied samples that represented acute and convalescent COVID-19.

Authors' methods: For nucleated cells, counts were estimated from reference gene primer amplification. Data came from immunoSEQ multiplex PCR; TCRdb stores just in-frame clones and leaves some out. V and J calls and clone size are as listed in that table; D and trimming were resolved from the DNA. Among about 50,000 clones, roughly 88% were seen once, and the ten largest hold approximately 14%. Germline V CDR1 and CDR2: LNHDA, SQIVND (reference sequence). V lost 4 bases and J 5 bases, leaving 17 bases between the germline ends. The CDR3 runs to 15 residues. What was sequenced was peripheral blood. The TCR comes from a human donor in a cohort sampled during active COVID-19. The donor label of this sample is uncertain. The genes are TRBV19 and TRBJ2-5, with D possibly TRBD2 on 6 matching bases. CDR3 in amino acids: CASSSLEGRGETQYF. Here the CDR3 DNA reads TGTGCCAGTAGTAGTTTAGAGGGCCGGGGGGAGACCCAGTACTTC.